This TCR beta chain is drawn from a study of neurological immune-mediated disorders. Study details: In a group of around 34 multiple sclerosis patients, some 31 had the relapsing-remitting type and 3 had the secondary progressive type.

At least ten counts were recorded for this clonotype. A 10-nucleotide random UMI tagged transcripts in template-switch 5'RACE cDNA synthesis. Via MiXCR, TCRdb re-called the 5' RACE reads, giving one row per CDR3 protein. The data show approximately 86,000 distinct CDR3 sequences, approximately 2.4% seen once. V gave up 5 bases and J gave up 7 bases; unmatched junction bases: 11. CDR1 is DFQATT and CDR2 is SNEGSKA in the germline V gene (reference sequence). CDR3 length: 17 residues. Unsorted libraries were generated from 2 million PBMCs. These cells had been stored in RNAlater at -80 C. Sequenced sample: PBMCs. This TCR derives from a woman in her twenties or thirties with multiple sclerosis. This rearrangement joins TRBV20-1 to TRBJ2-1, with 16 bases lining up with TRBD2. The CDR3 spells CSAETGLAGGGSNEQFF. The DNA of the CDR3 is TGCAGTGCTGAAACGGGACTAGCGGGAGGGGGGTCGAATGAGCAGTTCTTC.